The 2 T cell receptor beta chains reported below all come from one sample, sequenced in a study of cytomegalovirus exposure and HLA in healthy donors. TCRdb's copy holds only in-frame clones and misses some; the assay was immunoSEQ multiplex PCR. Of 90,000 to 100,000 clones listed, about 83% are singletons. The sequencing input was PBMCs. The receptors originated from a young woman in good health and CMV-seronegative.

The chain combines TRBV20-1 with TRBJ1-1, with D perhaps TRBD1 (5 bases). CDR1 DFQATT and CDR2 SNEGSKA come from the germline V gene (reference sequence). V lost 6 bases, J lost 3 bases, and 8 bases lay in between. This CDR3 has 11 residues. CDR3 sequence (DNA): TGCAGTGCCAAGGGGTACACTGAAGCTTTCTTT. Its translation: CSAKGYTEAFF.

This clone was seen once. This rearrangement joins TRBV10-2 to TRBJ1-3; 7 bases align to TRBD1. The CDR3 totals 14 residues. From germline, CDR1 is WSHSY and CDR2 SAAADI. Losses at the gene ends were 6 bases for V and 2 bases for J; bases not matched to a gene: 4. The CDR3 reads CASSLQGTGNTIYF. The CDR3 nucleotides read TGCGCCAGCAGCCTACAGGGGACTGGAAACACCATATATTTT.